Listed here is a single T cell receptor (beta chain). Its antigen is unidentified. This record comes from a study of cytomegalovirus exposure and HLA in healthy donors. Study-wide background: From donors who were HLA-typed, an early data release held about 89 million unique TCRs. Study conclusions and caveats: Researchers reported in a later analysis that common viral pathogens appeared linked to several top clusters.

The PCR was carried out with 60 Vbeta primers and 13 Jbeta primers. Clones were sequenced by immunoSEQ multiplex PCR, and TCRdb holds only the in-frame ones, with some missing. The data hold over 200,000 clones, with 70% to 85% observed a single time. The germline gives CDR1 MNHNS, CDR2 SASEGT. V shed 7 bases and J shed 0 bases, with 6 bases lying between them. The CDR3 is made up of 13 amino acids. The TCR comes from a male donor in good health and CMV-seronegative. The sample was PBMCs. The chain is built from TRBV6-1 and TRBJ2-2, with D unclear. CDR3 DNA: TGTGCCAGCAACCCAGCGAACACCGGGGAGCTGTTTTTT. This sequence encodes CASNPANTGELFF.